This entry lists 9 T cell receptor beta chains sequenced from one sample in a study of STAT5B mutations in CD4+ large granular lymphocyte leukemia. Produced via immunoSEQ multiplex PCR; TCRdb's table is partial and in-frame only. The profile covers about 22,000 clones, with around 80% appearing a single time and 8.6% taken by the ten largest. Sequencing used CD4+ T cells from blood buffy coats. These TCRs come from a human donor in good health.

The rearrangement joins TRBV28 to TRBJ2-5; perhaps TRBD2 as D (5 bases). The J call may be in error: the DNA end matches TRBJ2-7 better. The CDR3 covers 13 residues. Germline V CDR1 and CDR2: MDHEN, SYDVKM. CDR3 DNA sequence: TGTGCCAGCAGTTTAGCGACCCGGGGCGAGCAGTACTTC. Encoded protein: CASSLATRGEQYF.

This rearrangement joins TRBV7-2 to TRBJ2-5; maybe TRBD1 (5 bases). V was clipped by 6 bases and J by 5 bases, with 22 bases between them. Per the germline V gene, CDR1 is SGHTA and CDR2 is FQGNSA. The CDR3 consists of 16 residues. CDR3 in DNA: TGTGCCAGCAGTTCAGACAGACCTAACCGTGGGGAGACCCAGTACTTC. Amino acids: CASSSDRPNRGETQYF.

In this sample, this clone turned up once. V gene TRBV19 combines with J gene TRBJ1-2; D remains ambiguous. From germline, CDR1 is LNHDA and CDR2 SQIVND (reference sequence). The ends were cut back, 3 bases at V and 4 bases at J, with 21 bases in the middle. The CDR3 consists of 17 residues. CDR3 protein: CASSITSDMRGSYGYTF. In nucleotides, the CDR3 is TGTGCCAGTAGTATTACCTCCGACATGCGAGGGTCCTATGGCTACACCTTC.

V gene TRBV28 combines with J gene TRBJ1-2; possibly TRBD1 for D (6 bases). CDR1 and CDR2 from the germline V gene are MDHEN and SYDVKM. This CDR3 spans 13 amino acids. The V end lost 4 bases, the J end lost 8 bases, and 14 bases lay between the germline ends. In DNA, the CDR3 is TGTGCCAGCAGTTACAACCCACAGGGCGGCTACACCTTC. As protein: CASSYNPQGGYTF.

The sample holds one count of this clone. The V call is TRBV11-2, the J call TRBJ2-1, with 8 bases matching TRBD2. V shed 3 bases, J shed 4 bases, and the junction held 8 bases outside the gene matches. The germline gives CDR1 SGHAT, CDR2 FQNNGV. The CDR3 length is 16 residues. DNA for the CDR3: TGTGCCAGCAGCTTCAGTTCAACGGGAGGGTACAATGAGCAGTTCTTC. Translating it yields CASSFSSTGGYNEQFF.

The genes are TRBV30 and TRBJ2-7; D not certain. V was trimmed by 2 bases and J by 4 bases, leaving 6 bases between them. The CDR3 contains 11 residues. In germline, CDR1 is GTSNPN, CDR2 SVGIG (reference sequence). This CDR3 reads CAWSSDYEQYF. The CDR3 coding sequence is TGTGCCTGGAGTTCTGATTACGAGCAGTACTTC.

V usage is TRBV21-1 and J usage is TRBJ1-2; TRBD1 is the table's D call and was not checked against the DNA. TRBV21-1 is described as a pseudogene. This CDR3 is built from 13 residues. The CDR3 nucleotides are TGTGCCAGCAGCGAAACAGGTAACTATGGCTACACCTTC. Amino acid sequence: CASSETGNYGYTF.

The gene calls are TRBV6-1 and TRBJ1-2, with TRBD1 matching over 8 bases. J was trimmed by 5 bases and V by 2 bases; bases with no gene match: 7. The CDR3 has 15 amino acids. Germline CDR1 and CDR2: MNHNS and SASEGT. The chain's CDR3 is CASSEFAGGKYGYTF. DNA for the CDR3: TGTGCCAGCAGTGAATTCGCAGGGGGCAAGTATGGCTACACCTTC.

This chain uses TRBV19 with TRBJ1-4; unclear D gene. V lost 6 bases and J lost 5, with 13 bases in between. The germline CDR1 and CDR2 sequences are LNHDA and SQIVND (reference sequence). The CDR3 contains 14 residues. CDR3: CASRWRAKNEKLFF. DNA for the CDR3: TGTGCCAGTAGGTGGCGGGCCAAAAATGAAAAACTGTTTTTT.